The 26 T cell receptor beta chains listed next were all sequenced from one sample in a study of OX40 agonist ivuxolimab in advanced cancers. Libraries were prepared through the immunoSEQ multiplex PCR assay. Not all clones reach the TCRdb copy of this immuneACCESS table, which keeps in-frame sequences only. Checked studies attribute under half of the gap to unresolved V genes and leave the rest unexplained. This sample is represented by about 91,000 clones; roughly 89% of them were singletons. The top ten clonotypes cover 0.5% of the sample. The input for sequencing was CD4+ or CD8+ T cells sorted from blood, taken in a trial of the OX40 agonist ivuxolimab. The receptors here all came from an adult with an advanced solid tumor such as melanoma, head and neck, liver or kidney cancer.

The V call is TRBV5-1, the J call TRBJ2-2, with 9 bases lining up with TRBD1. Germline loops: CDR1 SGHRS, CDR2 YFSETQ. V lost 1 base, J lost 7 bases, and 5 bases stayed unmatched. The CDR3 sequence is 15 residues long. The CDR3 DNA reads TGCGCCAGCAGCTTGCGTCTGGGACAGGGCGGGGAGCTGTTTTTT. It encodes CASSLRLGQGGELFF.

For this clone: Because it lacks the conserved phenylalanine or tryptophan at the end, this CDR3 is likely a read error. The gene calls are TRBV5-1 and TRBJ1-6; D unresolved. The CDR3 length is 14 residues. V was pared by 4 bases and J by 7 bases, with 12 bases between. Germline CDR1 SGHRS, CDR2 YFSETQ. CDR3 in amino acids: CASSLTGGNSPLHL. CDR3 coding DNA: TGCGCCAGCAGCCTGACCGGTGGGAATTCACCCCTCCACCTT.

The V and J genes are TRBV2 and TRBJ2-7; no clear D. Germline CDR1 is SNHLY and CDR2 is FYNNEI. The CDR3 length is 12 residues. The V end was cut by 4 bases, the J end by 6 bases, with 10 bases between. The CDR3 nucleotides read TGTGCCAGCAGTGCCGGTGATACCGAGCAGTACTTC. Translation gives CASSAGDTEQYF.

This clone was found once. This chain uses TRBV5-6 with TRBJ2-5; 7 nucleotides match TRBD2. This CDR3 region has 15 residues. The germline V gene has CDR1 SGHDT and CDR2 YYEEEE. After removal of 4 bases from V and 2 bases from J, the junction contained 8 bases not matched to a gene. In DNA, the CDR3 is TGTGCCAGCAGCCGCGGGTGGGGGGGACAAGAGACCCAGTACTTC. Residues: CASSRGWGGQETQYF.

The chain is built from TRBV29-1 and TRBJ1-4, with D possibly being TRBD1 (5 bases). CDR1 and CDR2 from the germline V gene are SQVTM and ANQGSEA. The V gene lost 7 bases and the J gene lost 7 bases, with 13 bases spanning the gap. The CDR3 is made up of 12 amino acids. The CDR3 region has the DNA TGCAGCGCAAAGACAGCGGCTGAAAAACTGTTTTTT. Translated: CSAKTAAEKLFF.

This chain joins TRBV7-2 and TRBJ2-5, with 7 nucleotides matching TRBD2. The trim removed 11 bases at V and 5 bases at J, leaving 8 bases unmatched. This CDR3 is built from 12 residues. The V gene's germline CDR1 is SGHTA and CDR2 FQGNSA. The CDR3 reads CAVQRGVETQYF. The CDR3 coding sequence is TGTGCCGTTCAGCGGGGAGTGGAGACCCAGTACTTC.

The CDR3 here is CASSLSGTGQNTIYF. CDR3 coding DNA: TGTGCCAGCAGTTTATCCGGGACAGGGCAAAACACCATATATTTT. This sequence joins TRBV27 and TRBJ1-3; the match to TRBD1 covers 9 bases. V was pared by 0 bases and J by 6 bases, with 3 bases of the junction left unmatched. Per the germline V gene, CDR1 is MNHEY and CDR2 is SMNVEV (reference sequence). The CDR3 loop spans 15 amino acids.

The rearrangement uses TRBV9 and TRBJ2-6; weak D call: TRBD2 (6 bases). The V gene lost 7 bases and the J gene lost 0 bases, with 14 bases spanning the gap. The CDR3 sequence is 16 residues long. Germline CDR1 and CDR2: SGDLS and YYNGEE. As DNA, the CDR3 is TGTGCCAGCTCGGGAGTGGGAGCCTCTGGGGCCAACGTCCTGACTTTC. Its translation is CASSGVGASGANVLTF.

V usage is TRBV9 and J usage is TRBJ2-7; D gene ambiguous. The CDR3 has 13 residues. The V and J ends lost 0 bases and 2 bases respectively, with 6 bases between them. Germline V gene data show CDR1 as SGDLS and CDR2 as YYNGEE. The CDR3 loop reads CASSVETTYEQYF. The CDR3 DNA reads as TGTGCCAGCAGCGTAGAAACTACCTACGAGCAGTACTTC.

V is TRBV6-1 and J is TRBJ1-2, with 7 bases lining up with TRBD1. The CDR3 sequence is 13 residues long. Trimming removed 6 bases from V and 5 bases from J; junction bases left unmatched: 6. Germline CDR1 reads MNHNS; CDR2 reads SASEGT. CDR3 sequence reads: CASRAQGGYGYTF. CDR3 DNA: TGTGCCAGCAGGGCCCAGGGGGGGTATGGCTACACCTTC.

V usage is TRBV7-2 and J usage is TRBJ2-3; tentative D call: TRBD2 (5 bases). The CDR3 spans 14 residues. Germline V gives CDR1 SGHTA, CDR2 FQGNSA. Between the trimmed V and J ends, which lost 1 base and 2 bases, there was a span of 7 bases. In DNA, the CDR3 is TGTGCCAGCAGCTTAGGGACTCACACAGATACGCAGTATTTT. Protein sequence: CASSLGTHTDTQYF.

This clone came up a few times. This chain links TRBV6-1 with TRBJ2-3; D may match TRBD1 or TRBD2 (6 bases each). Germline CDR1 reads MNHNS; CDR2 reads SASEGT. The CDR3 sequence is 15 residues long. V was trimmed by 8 bases and J by 2 bases, leaving 17 bases between them. The CDR3 region has the DNA TGTGCCAGCGGCGGTAGTGGGGGGCCCACAGATACGCAGTATTTT. This sequence encodes CASGGSGGPTDTQYF.

This sequence joins TRBV4-1 and TRBJ1-4; possibly TRBD1 for D (5 bases). V lost 1 base to trimming and J lost 5 bases, with 14 bases between them. Germline V lookup: CDR1 MGHRA, CDR2 YSYEKL. This CDR3 spans 16 amino acids. The CDR3 coding sequence is TGCGCCAGCAGCCAAGTGCTGACAGCTCTAAATGAAAAACTGTTTTTT. This gives the protein CASSQVLTALNEKLFF.

V usage is TRBV12-5 and J usage is TRBJ1-1; the D gene is possibly TRBD1 (6 bases). Germline loops: CDR1 LGHNT, CDR2 FRNRAP. The CDR3 spans 14 residues. Trimming took off 1 base at V and 4 bases at J, with 10 bases between the two ends. CDR3 loop: CASGLGGTPTEAFF. CDR3 in DNA: TGTGCTAGTGGTTTGGGCGGGACACCCACTGAAGCTTTCTTT. Full variable domain (missing parts from reference TRBV12-5 and TRBJ1-1): DARVTQTPRHKVTEMGQEVTMRCQPILGHNTVFWYRQTMMQGLELLAYFRNRAPLDDSGMPKDRFSAEMPDATLATLKIQPSEPRDSAVYFCASGLGGTPTEAFFGQGTRLTVV.

In its sample, this clone was seen a few times. The J gene is TRBJ2-3, the V gene TRBV12-5; D is unclear. V was trimmed by 6 bases and J by 3 bases, leaving 4 bases between them. The CDR3 consists of 11 residues. In germline, CDR1 is LGHNT, CDR2 FRNRAP. This chain's CDR3 is CASGSTDTQYF. In nucleotides, the CDR3 is TGTGCTAGTGGATCGACAGATACGCAGTATTTT. The full variable domain, completed using reference TRBV12-5 and TRBJ2-3, is DARVTQTPRHKVTEMGQEVTMRCQPILGHNTVFWYRQTMMQGLELLAYFRNRAPLDDSGMPKDRFSAEMPDATLATLKIQPSEPRDSAVYFCASGSTDTQYFGPGTRLTVL.

The V gene is TRBV5-1, the J gene TRBJ2-7; tentatively, D is TRBD2 (6 bases). Germline V gene lookup returns CDR1 SGHRS and CDR2 YFSETQ. V was pared by 4 bases and J by 6 bases, with 11 bases between. The CDR3 has 12 amino acids. The CDR3 reads CASSRPGGEQYF. CDR3 coding DNA: TGCGCCAGCAGCCGACCCGGGGGCGAGCAGTACTTC.

This chain uses TRBV2 with TRBJ1-5, with a tentative D call TRBD1 (5 bases). CDR3 length: 13 residues. Trimming took off 10 bases at V and 2 bases at J, with 12 bases between the two ends. CDR1 SNHLY and CDR2 FYNNEI come from the germline V gene. The CDR3 protein is CATAGEGNQPQHF. The CDR3 nucleotides are TGTGCCACCGCGGGGGAGGGCAATCAGCCCCAGCATTTT.

The CDR3 DNA reads TGTGCCAGCAGCTACAGGGGACTACACGCCGAGCAGTACTTC. Its protein product is CASSYRGLHAEQYF. The chain joins TRBV5-4 to TRBJ2-7; D may be TRBD1 or TRBD2 (7 bases each). Germline V gene lookup returns CDR1 SGHNT and CDR2 YYREEE (reference sequence). The CDR3 extends over 14 amino acids. Deletions cut 3 bases from V and 6 bases from J, with 16 bases between.

The genes are TRBV29-1 and TRBJ1-5; TRBD1 agrees at 7 bases. Germline CDR1 SQVTM, CDR2 ANQGSEA. The V and J ends lost 7 bases and 0 bases, in that order; junction bases with no gene match: 9. The CDR3 length is 15 residues. The CDR3 here is CSGRQGVGSNQPQHF. DNA for the CDR3: TGCAGCGGCCGACAGGGAGTGGGTAGCAATCAGCCCCAGCATTTT.

This chain joins TRBV2 and TRBJ2-5, with TRBD2 identical over 8 bases. The germline V gene has CDR1 SNHLY and CDR2 FYNNEI. J was trimmed by 4 bases and V by 7 bases; bases with no gene match: 8. The CDR3 sequence is 14 residues long. CDR3 amino acids: CASITGRGGETQYF. Written as DNA, the CDR3 is TGTGCCAGCATTACCGGGAGGGGGGGAGAGACCCAGTACTTC.

In regard to this clone: In this CDR3 the conserved last residue, phenylalanine or tryptophan, is missing, so a read error is likely. The chain is built from TRBV4-2 and TRBJ1-6; D gene ambiguous. This CDR3 is 14 amino acids long. V was shortened by 5 bases and J by 9 bases, with 14 bases between the two germline ends. Germline CDR1 LGHNA, CDR2 YNFKEQ. Here the CDR3 reads CASSLGRSGSPLHL. The CDR3 coding sequence is TGTGCCAGCAGCTTGGGGAGAAGCGGTTCACCCCTCCACCTT.

In its sample, this clone was seen once. The rearrangement links TRBV6-1 to TRBJ2-5; D might be TRBD1 (5 bases). V lost 2 bases and J lost 4, with 11 bases in between. CDR1 is MNHNS and CDR2 is SASEGT in the germline V gene. CDR3 length: 14 residues. The CDR3 region has the DNA TGTGCCAGCAGTGAATGGGGCGGATCAGAGACCCAGTACTTC. Protein product: CASSEWGGSETQYF.

The chain couples TRBV5-1 to TRBJ2-1; D tentatively fits TRBD1 or TRBD2 (6 bases each). The CDR3 length is 16 residues. The V end was cut by 1 base, the J end by 5 bases, with 16 bases between. Germline CDR1 reads SGHRS; CDR2 reads YFSETQ. The CDR3 protein is CASSLLLSGGHNEQFF. As DNA, the CDR3 is TGCGCCAGCAGCTTGCTTCTTAGTGGGGGGCACAATGAGCAGTTCTTC.

The chain combines TRBV6-5 with TRBJ2-7, with 7 bases aligning to TRBD1. This CDR3 spans 14 amino acids. V gave up 7 bases and J gave up 6 bases; unmatched junction bases: 12. Looked up from germline, CDR1 is MNHEY and CDR2 is SVGAGI. The CDR3 here is CASTPDRSRVEQYF. DNA for the CDR3: TGTGCCAGCACGCCGGACAGGTCCCGGGTCGAGCAGTACTTC.

The chain uses TRBV28 and TRBJ2-3, with 7 bases fitting TRBD2. This CDR3 contains 16 residues. Germline CDR1 is MDHEN and CDR2 is SYDVKM. With 5 bases clipped from V and 2 bases from J, the junction kept 10 bases outside the gene matches. The CDR3: CASSPSGEGYTDTQYF. The CDR3 coding sequence is TGTGCCAGCAGTCCAAGCGGGGAGGGTTACACAGATACGCAGTATTTT.

This clone showed up just once. The chain is built from TRBV28 and TRBJ1-2, with a possible D match to TRBD1 (6 bases). The CDR3 totals 14 residues. Germline V gene data show CDR1 as MDHEN and CDR2 as SYDVKM. V was cut by 5 bases and J by 8 bases, with 18 bases left in between. Here the CDR3 reads CASSLTFRQEGYTF. CDR3 nucleotides: TGTGCCAGCAGTCTAACCTTTAGACAGGAGGGCTACACCTTC.